This TCR beta chain was found in a study of CD8 T cells in ankylosing spondylitis. Germline values: CDR1 SQVTM, CDR2 ANQGSEA. V dropped 2 bases and J dropped 7 bases, with 10 bases sitting between them. The CDR3 spans 12 residues. TCRdb reprocessed the 5' RACE reads via MiXCR and lists one record per CDR3 protein. The table has 210,000 or so distinct CDR3 sequences, around 25% seen once; the top ten hold 5% to 7.5%. Study-level points and caveats: In the blood and synovial fluid of reactive arthritis, some motif variants had been previously reported. Significant enrichment of disease-linked clones was reported in matched ankylosing spondylitis synovial fluid.

About this clonotype: What it recognizes is unknown.

The sequence was obtained from a male donor with ankylosing spondylitis or in good health (not recorded which). The chain is built from TRBV29-1 and TRBJ2-3; possible D gene TRBD2, 5 bases. Specimen: blood, either unsorted or a sorted T cell fraction (not recorded which). DNA of the CDR3: TGCAGCGTTGAACCGGGAACCAATACGCAGTATTTT. Its protein is CSVEPGTNTQYF.